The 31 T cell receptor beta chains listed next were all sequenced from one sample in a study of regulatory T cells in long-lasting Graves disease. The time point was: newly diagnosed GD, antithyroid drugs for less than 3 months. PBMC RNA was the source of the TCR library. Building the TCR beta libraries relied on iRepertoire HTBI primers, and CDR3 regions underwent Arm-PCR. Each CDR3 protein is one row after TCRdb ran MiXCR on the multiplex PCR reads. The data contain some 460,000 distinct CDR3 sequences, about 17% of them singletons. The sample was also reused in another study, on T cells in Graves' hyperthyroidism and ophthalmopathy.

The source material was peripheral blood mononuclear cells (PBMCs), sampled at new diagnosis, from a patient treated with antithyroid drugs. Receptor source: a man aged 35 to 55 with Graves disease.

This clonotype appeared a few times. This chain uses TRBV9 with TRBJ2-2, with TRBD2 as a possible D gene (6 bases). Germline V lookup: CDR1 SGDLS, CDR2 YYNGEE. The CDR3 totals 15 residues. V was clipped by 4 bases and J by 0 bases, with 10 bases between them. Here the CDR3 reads CASSPGTSNTGELFF. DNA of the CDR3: TGTGCCAGCAGCCCCGGGACTTCGAACACCGGGGAGCTGTTTTTT.

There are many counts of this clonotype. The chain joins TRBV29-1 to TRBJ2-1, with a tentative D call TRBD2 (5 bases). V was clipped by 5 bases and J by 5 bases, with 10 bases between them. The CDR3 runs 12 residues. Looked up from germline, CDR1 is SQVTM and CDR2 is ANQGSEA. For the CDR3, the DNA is TGCAGCGTTAGGGAGCCAGACAATGAGCAGTTCTTC. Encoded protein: CSVREPDNEQFF.

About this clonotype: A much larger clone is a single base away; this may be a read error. The CDR3 coding sequence is TGTGCCAGCAGTAGACGAACAACTAGCGGGAGGGCCATGGGGTATGAGCAGTTCTTC. It yields the protein CASSRRTTSGRAMGYEQFF. The chain joins TRBV6-1 to TRBJ2-1, with 13 positions matching TRBD2. CDR1 and CDR2 (germline): MNHNS, SASEGT. The CDR3 contains 19 residues. V dropped 5 bases and J dropped 8; count of bases not matched to a gene: 18.

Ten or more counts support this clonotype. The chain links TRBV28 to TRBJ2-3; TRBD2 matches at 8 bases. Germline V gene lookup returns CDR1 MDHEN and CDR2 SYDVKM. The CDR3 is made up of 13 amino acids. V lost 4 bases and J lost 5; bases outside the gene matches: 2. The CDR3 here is CASSSLAGDTQYF. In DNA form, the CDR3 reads TGTGCCAGCAGTTCCCTAGCGGGAGATACGCAGTATTTT.

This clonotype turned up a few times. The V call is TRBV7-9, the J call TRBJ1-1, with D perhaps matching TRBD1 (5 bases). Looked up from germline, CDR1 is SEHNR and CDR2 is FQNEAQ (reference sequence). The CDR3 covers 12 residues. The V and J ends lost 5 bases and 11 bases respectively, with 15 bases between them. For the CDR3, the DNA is TGTGCCAGCAGCGTCGGGGCCGGGGCCGCTTTCTTT. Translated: CASSVGAGAAFF. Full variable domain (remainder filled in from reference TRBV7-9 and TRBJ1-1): DTGVSQNPRHKITKRGQNVTFRCDPISEHNRLYWYRQTLGQGPEFLTYFQNEAQLEKSRLLSDRFSAERPKGSFSTLEIQRTEQGDSAMYLCASSVGAGAAFFGQGTRLTVV.

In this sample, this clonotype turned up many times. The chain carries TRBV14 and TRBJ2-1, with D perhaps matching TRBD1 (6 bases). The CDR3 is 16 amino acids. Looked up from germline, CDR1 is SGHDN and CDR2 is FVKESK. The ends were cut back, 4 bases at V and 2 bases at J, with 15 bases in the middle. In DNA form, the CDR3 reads TGTGCCAGCAGCCTAACGAGGGGGTCGACCTACAATGAGCAGTTCTTC. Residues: CASSLTRGSTYNEQFF. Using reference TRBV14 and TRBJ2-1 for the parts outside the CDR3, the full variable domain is EAGVTQFPSHSVIEKGQTVTLRCDPISGHDNLYWYRRVMGKEIKFLLHFVKESKQDESGMPNNRFLAERTGGTYSTLKVQPAELEDSGVYFCASSLTRGSTYNEQFFGPGTRLTVL.

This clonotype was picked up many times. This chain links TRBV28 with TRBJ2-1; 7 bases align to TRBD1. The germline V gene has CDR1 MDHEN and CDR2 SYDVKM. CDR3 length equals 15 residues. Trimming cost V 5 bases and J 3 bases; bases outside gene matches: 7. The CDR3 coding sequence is TGTGCCAGCAGTGACAGGGCTTTTCTCTACAATGAGCAGTTCTTC. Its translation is CASSDRAFLYNEQFF.

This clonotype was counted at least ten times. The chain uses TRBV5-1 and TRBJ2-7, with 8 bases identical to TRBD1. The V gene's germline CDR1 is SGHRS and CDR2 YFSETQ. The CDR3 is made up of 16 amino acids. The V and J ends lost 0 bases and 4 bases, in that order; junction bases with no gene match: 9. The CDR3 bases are TGCGCCAGCAGCTTGGCTGGGACAGGATATCGGTACGAGCAGTACTTC. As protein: CASSLAGTGYRYEQYF.

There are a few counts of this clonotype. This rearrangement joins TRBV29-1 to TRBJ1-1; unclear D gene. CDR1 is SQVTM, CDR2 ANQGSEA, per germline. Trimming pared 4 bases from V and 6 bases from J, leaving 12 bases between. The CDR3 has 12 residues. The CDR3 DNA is TGCAGCGTTGTTGTATTTGGGGCTGAAGCTTTCTTT. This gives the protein CSVVVFGAEAFF.

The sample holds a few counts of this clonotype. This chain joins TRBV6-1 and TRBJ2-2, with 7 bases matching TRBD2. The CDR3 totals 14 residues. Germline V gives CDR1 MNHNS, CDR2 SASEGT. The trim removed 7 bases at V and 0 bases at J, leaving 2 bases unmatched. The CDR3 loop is CASNLAANTGELFF. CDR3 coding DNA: TGTGCCAGCAATCTAGCGGCGAACACCGGGGAGCTGTTTTTT.

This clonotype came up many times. The CDR3 coding sequence is TGTGCCAGCAGTTCCGGGGTCCTGGAGACCCAGTACTTC. This codes for CASSSGVLETQYF. This sequence joins TRBV6-2 or TRBV6-3 and TRBJ2-5, with TRBD2 as a possible D gene (5 bases). This CDR3 is built from 13 residues. The V end was cut by 4 bases, the J end by 5 bases, with 11 bases between. Germline assignment: CDR1 MNHEY and CDR2 SVGEGT.

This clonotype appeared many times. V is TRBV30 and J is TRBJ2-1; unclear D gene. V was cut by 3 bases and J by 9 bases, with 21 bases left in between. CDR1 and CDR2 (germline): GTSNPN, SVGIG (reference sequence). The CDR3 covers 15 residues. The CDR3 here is CAWREARIRNGEQFF. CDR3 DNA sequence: TGTGCCTGGAGAGAGGCCAGGATTAGAAACGGTGAGCAGTTCTTC.

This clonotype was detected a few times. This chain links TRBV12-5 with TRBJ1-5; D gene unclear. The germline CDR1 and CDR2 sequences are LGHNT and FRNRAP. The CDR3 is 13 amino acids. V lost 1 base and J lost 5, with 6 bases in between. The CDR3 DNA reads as TGTGCTAGTGGTTTGGGGGTGGATCAGCCCCAGCATTTT. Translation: CASGLGVDQPQHF.

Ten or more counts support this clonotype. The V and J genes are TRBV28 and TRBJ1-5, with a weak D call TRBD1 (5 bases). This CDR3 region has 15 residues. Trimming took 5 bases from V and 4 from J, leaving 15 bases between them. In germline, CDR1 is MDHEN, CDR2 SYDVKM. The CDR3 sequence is CASSTRQLLNQPQHF. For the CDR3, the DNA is TGTGCCAGCAGTACAAGACAGCTACTGAATCAGCCCCAGCATTTT.

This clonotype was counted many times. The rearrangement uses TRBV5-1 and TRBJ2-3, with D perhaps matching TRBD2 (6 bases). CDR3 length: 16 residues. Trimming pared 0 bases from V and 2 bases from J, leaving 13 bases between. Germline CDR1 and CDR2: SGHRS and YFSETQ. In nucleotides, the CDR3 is TGCGCCAGCAGCTTGGTAGGTAGCGGATCCACAGATACGCAGTATTTT. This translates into CASSLVGSGSTDTQYF.

Here the CDR3 reads CSGFEGGVNNSPLHF. CDR3 coding DNA: TGCAGCGGATTCGAGGGGGGGGTTAATAATTCACCCCTCCACTTT. The chain employs TRBV20-1 and TRBJ1-6; tentatively, D is TRBD1 (6 bases). The germline V gene has CDR1 DFQATT and CDR2 SNEGSKA (reference sequence). This CDR3 is built from 15 residues.

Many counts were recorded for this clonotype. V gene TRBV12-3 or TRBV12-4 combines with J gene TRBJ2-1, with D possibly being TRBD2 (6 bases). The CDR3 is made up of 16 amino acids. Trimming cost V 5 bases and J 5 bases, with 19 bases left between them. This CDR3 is CASSTGTSGLHNEQFF. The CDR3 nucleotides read TGTGCCAGCAGTACGGGGACGTCGGGACTTCACAATGAGCAGTTCTTC.

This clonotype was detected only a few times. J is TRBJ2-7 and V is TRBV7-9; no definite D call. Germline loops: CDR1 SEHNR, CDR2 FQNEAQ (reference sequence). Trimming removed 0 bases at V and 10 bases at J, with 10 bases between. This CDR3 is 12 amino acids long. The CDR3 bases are TGTGCCAGCAGCTTAGCGCAAAACCACCAGTACTTC. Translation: CASSLAQNHQYF.

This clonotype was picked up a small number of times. DNA for the CDR3: TGTGCCAGCAGCTTCCGGACTAGCGCCTCCTACGAGCAGTACTTC. Its protein product is CASSFRTSASYEQYF. J is TRBJ2-7 and V is TRBV12-3 or TRBV12-4; TRBD2 agrees at 9 bases. This CDR3 is 15 amino acids long. V gave up 6 bases and J gave up 0 bases; unmatched junction bases: 6.

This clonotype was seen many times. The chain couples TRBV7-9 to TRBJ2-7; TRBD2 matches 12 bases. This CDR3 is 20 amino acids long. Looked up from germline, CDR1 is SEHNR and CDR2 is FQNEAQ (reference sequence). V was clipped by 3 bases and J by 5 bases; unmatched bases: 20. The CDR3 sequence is CASSFGATSGSRGGPNEQYF. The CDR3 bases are TGTGCCAGCAGCTTCGGGGCGACTAGCGGGAGTCGCGGGGGTCCTAACGAGCAGTACTTC. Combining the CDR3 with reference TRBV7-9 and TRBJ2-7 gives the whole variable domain DTGVSQNPRHKITKRGQNVTFRCDPISEHNRLYWYRQTLGQGPEFLTYFQNEAQLEKSRLLSDRFSAERPKGSFSTLEIQRTEQGDSAMYLCASSFGATSGSRGGPNEQYFGPGTRLTVT.

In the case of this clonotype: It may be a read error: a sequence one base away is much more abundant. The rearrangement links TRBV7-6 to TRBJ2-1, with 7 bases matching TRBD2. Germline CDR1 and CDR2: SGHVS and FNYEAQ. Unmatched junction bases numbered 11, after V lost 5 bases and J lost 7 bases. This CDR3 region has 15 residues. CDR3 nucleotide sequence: TGTGCCAGCAGCAATGGACTAGTGGGACGGAATGAGCAGTTCTTC. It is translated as CASSNGLVGRNEQFF.

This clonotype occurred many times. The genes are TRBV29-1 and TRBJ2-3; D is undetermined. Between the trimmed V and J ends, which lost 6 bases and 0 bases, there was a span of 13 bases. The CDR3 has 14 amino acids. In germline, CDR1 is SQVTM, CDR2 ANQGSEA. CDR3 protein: CSVGQLSSTDTQYF. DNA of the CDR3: TGCAGCGTAGGGCAACTATCTAGCACAGATACGCAGTATTTT.

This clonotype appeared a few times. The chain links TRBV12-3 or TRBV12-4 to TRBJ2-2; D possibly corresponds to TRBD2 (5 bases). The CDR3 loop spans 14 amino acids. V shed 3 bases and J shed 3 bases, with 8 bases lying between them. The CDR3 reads CASSFEGDTGELFF. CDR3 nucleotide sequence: TGTGCCAGCAGTTTTGAGGGAGACACCGGGGAGCTGTTTTTT.

The CDR3 loop is CASSIILNYGYTF. For the CDR3, the DNA is TGTGCCAGTAGTATAATCCTTAACTATGGCTACACCTTC. The chain couples TRBV19 to TRBJ1-2, with D unclear. The germline V gene encodes CDR1 LNHDA and CDR2 SQIVND (reference sequence). This CDR3 has 13 residues. V gave up 2 bases and J gave up 1 base, with 5 bases separating them.

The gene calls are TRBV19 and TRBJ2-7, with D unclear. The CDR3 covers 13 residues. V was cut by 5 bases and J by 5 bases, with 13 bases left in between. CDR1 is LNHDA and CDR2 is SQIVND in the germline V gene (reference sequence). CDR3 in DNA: TGTGCCAGTAGTCCCCCGGGTGGCGACGAGCAGTACTTC. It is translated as CASSPPGGDEQYF.

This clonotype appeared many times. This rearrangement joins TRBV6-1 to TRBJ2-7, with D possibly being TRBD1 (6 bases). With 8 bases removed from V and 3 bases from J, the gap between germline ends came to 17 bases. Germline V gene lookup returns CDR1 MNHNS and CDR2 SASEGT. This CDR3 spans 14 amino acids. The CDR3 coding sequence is TGTGCCAGCCCAGAGCCTACAGGGAACTACGAGCAGTACTTC. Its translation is CASPEPTGNYEQYF.

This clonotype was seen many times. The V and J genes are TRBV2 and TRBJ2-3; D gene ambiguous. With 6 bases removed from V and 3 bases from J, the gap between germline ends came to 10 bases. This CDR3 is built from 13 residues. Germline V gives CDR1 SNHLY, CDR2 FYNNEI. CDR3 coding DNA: TGTGCCAGCAGCAGAAGGGAAACAGATACGCAGTATTTT. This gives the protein CASSRRETDTQYF.

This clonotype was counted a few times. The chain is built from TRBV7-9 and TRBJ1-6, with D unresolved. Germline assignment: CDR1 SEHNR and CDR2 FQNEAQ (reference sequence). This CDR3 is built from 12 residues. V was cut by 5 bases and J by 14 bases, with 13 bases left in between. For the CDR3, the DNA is TGTGCCAGCAGCCCCGACTCCATAGCCCTCCACTTT. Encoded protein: CASSPDSIALHF. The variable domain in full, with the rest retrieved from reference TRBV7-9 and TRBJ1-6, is DTGVSQNPRHKITKRGQNVTFRCDPISEHNRLYWYRQTLGQGPEFLTYFQNEAQLEKSRLLSDRFSAERPKGSFSTLEIQRTEQGDSAMYLCASSPDSIALHFGNGTRLTVT.

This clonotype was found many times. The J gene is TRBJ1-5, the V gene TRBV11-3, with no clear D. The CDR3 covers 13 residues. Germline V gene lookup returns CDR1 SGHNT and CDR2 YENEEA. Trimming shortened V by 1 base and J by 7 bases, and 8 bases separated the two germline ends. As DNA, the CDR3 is TGTGCCAGCAGCTTAGGCGGAGTCCAGCCCCAGCATTTT. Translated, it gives CASSLGGVQPQHF.

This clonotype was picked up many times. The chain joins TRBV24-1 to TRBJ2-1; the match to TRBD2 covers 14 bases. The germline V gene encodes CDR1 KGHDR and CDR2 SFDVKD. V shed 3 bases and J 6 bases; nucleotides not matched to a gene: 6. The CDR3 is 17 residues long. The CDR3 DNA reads TGTGCCACCAGTGATCCCGGACTAGCGGGAGGCCCCAATGAGCAGTTCTTC. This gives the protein CATSDPGLAGGPNEQFF.

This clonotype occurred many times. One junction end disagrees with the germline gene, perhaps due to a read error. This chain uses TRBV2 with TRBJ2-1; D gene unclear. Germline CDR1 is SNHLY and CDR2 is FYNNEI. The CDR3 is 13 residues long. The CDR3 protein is CASSGEQYSEQFF. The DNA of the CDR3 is TGTGCCAGCAGTGGGGAACAGTACAGTGAGCAGTTCTTC.